Following are 24 T cell receptor beta chains from one sample sequenced in a study of immune evolution from preneoplasia to lung adenocarcinoma. Assay used: immunoSEQ multiplex PCR; TCRdb lists only in-frame clones, some missing. The sample lists 4,500 or so clones, roughly 80% occurring once. The sample consisted of FFPE lung adenocarcinoma in situ tissue. These receptors originate from a person in their sixties or seventies with lung adenocarcinoma.

This clone has just a few counts. The chain recombines TRBV9 with TRBJ2-1; a possible D gene is TRBD2 (5 bases). The CDR3 consists of 15 residues. V lost 2 bases and J lost 7, with 16 bases in between. In germline, CDR1 is SGDLS, CDR2 YYNGEE. The chain's CDR3 is CASSVLSGVGNEQFF. DNA for the CDR3: TGTGCCAGCAGCGTCCTTTCCGGGGTGGGGAATGAGCAGTTCTTC.

The chain recombines TRBV7-9 with TRBJ1-1; D gene ambiguous. The germline V and J ends were trimmed by 0 bases and 4 bases, with 9 bases remaining between them. The CDR3 spans 14 residues. The germline CDR1 and CDR2 sequences are SEHNR and FQNEAQ (reference sequence). CDR3 loop: CASSLAGSTTEAFF. As DNA, the CDR3 is TGTGCCAGCAGCTTAGCGGGATCGACCACTGAAGCTTTCTTT.

This clone appeared a single time. The rearrangement uses TRBV5-1 and TRBJ2-5; weak D call: TRBD1 (7 bases). The germline V gene has CDR1 SGHRS and CDR2 YFSETQ. V gave up 4 bases and J gave up 4 bases, with 17 bases separating them. The CDR3 is 15 residues long. CDR3 sequence (DNA): TGCGCCAGCAGCGACCCGGCGGGACAGAGAGAGACCCAGTACTTC. Translated: CASSDPAGQRETQYF.

J is TRBJ2-5 and V is TRBV10-3; D gene uncertain. Trimming left V 6 bases short and J 3 bases short, with 11 bases between. Germline-derived CDR1 and CDR2 are ENHRY and SYGVKD. This CDR3 contains 13 residues. CDR3 nucleotide sequence: TGTGCCATCAGGACTGACACGGAAGAGACCCAGTACTTC. It specifies CAIRTDTEETQYF.

V usage is TRBV28 and J usage is TRBJ2-1; the D call may be TRBD1 or TRBD2 (5 bases each). This CDR3 contains 14 residues. The germline V gene encodes CDR1 MDHEN and CDR2 SYDVKM. V was trimmed by 3 bases and J by 9 bases, leaving 15 bases between them. The CDR3 coding sequence is TGTGCCAGCAGTTTGGGTAGGGGAGTACGTGAGCAGTTCTTC. Residues: CASSLGRGVREQFF.

This rearrangement joins TRBV30 to TRBJ2-7; TRBD1 is a possible D gene (6 bases). CDR3 length: 15 residues. The V and J ends lost 2 bases and 2 bases respectively, with 16 bases between them. Germline V CDR1 and CDR2: GTSNPN, SVGIG (reference sequence). CDR3 sequence reads: CAWSISGTLPYEQYF. The DNA of the CDR3 is TGTGCCTGGAGTATCTCCGGGACACTTCCCTACGAGCAGTACTTC.

This clone was seen a handful of times. V usage is TRBV6-5 and J usage is TRBJ1-2; 9 bases match TRBD1. The CDR3 length is 13 residues. Per the germline V gene, CDR1 is MNHEY and CDR2 is SVGAGI. With V trimmed by 5 bases and J by 4 bases, 2 bases remained unmatched. The CDR3 sequence: CASSKTGGYGYTF. The DNA of the CDR3 is TGTGCCAGCAGTAAGACAGGGGGCTATGGCTACACCTTC.

J is TRBJ1-4 and V is TRBV30; D perhaps matches TRBD1 (5 bases). The germline V gene has CDR1 GTSNPN and CDR2 SVGIG (reference sequence). V was shortened by 3 bases and J by 7 bases, with 9 bases between the two germline ends. The CDR3 length is 12 residues. The chain's CDR3 is CAWSAGTEKLFF. Here the CDR3 DNA reads TGTGCCTGGAGCGCGGGGACTGAAAAACTGTTTTTT.

CDR3 protein: CASKGPGGAYEQYF. The DNA of the CDR3 is TGTGCCAGTAAAGGGCCAGGGGGAGCCTACGAGCAGTACTTC. The J gene is TRBJ2-7, the V gene TRBV19; 7 nucleotides agree with TRBD1. Germline V gene data show CDR1 as LNHDA and CDR2 as SQIVND (reference sequence). CDR3 length: 14 residues. V dropped 7 bases and J dropped 2; count of bases not matched to a gene: 8.

The rearrangement joins TRBV18 to TRBJ2-6; 8 nucleotides match TRBD1. Germline V gene lookup returns CDR1 KGHSH and CDR2 LQKENI. The CDR3 totals 20 residues. Trimming at V came to 0 bases and at J to 0 bases, leaving 10 bases not matched to a gene. The chain's CDR3 is CASSPPIQDRVNSGANVLTF. CDR3 in DNA: TGTGCCAGCTCACCACCCATACAGGACAGGGTTAACTCTGGGGCCAACGTCCTGACTTTC.

This chain uses TRBV10-3 with TRBJ2-7; 8 positions agree with TRBD1. Germline V gene sequence: CDR1 ENHRY, CDR2 SYGVKD. This CDR3 comprises 13 residues. V lost 5 bases, J lost 6 bases, and 6 bases stayed unmatched. This chain's CDR3 is CAISQDRAAEQYF. CDR3 DNA: TGTGCCATCAGTCAGGACAGGGCAGCCGAGCAGTACTTC.

The rearrangement joins TRBV7-9 to TRBJ1-1; TRBD1 aligns across 8 bases. V was pared by 4 bases and J by 4 bases, with 5 bases of the junction left unmatched. The CDR3 extends over 14 amino acids. Germline CDR1 reads SEHNR; CDR2 reads FQNEAQ (reference sequence). The CDR3 protein is CASSYLDRVTEAFF. CDR3 coding DNA: TGTGCCAGCAGCTATCTGGACAGGGTCACTGAAGCTTTCTTT.

Here the CDR3 reads CASSRTGLSATYNEQFF. In DNA form, the CDR3 reads TGTGCCAGCAGCCGCACGGGACTCTCGGCTACCTACAATGAGCAGTTCTTC. The chain couples TRBV27 to TRBJ2-1; D possibly corresponds to TRBD2 (6 bases). The CDR3 runs to 17 residues. V was trimmed by 6 bases and J by 2 bases, leaving 20 bases between them. Germline CDR1 reads MNHEY; CDR2 reads SMNVEV (reference sequence).

The rearrangement uses TRBV6-5 and TRBJ1-1, with D perhaps matching TRBD1 (6 bases). Trimming left V 7 bases short and J 0 bases short, with 12 bases between. The CDR3 consists of 14 residues. The V gene's germline CDR1 is MNHEY and CDR2 SVGAGI. For the CDR3, the DNA is TGTGCCAGCAATCCGACAGGACTGAACACTGAAGCTTTCTTT. It specifies CASNPTGLNTEAFF.

V usage is TRBV14 and J usage is TRBJ1-6, with D possibly TRBD1 on 6 matching bases. V lost 0 bases and J 9 bases, leaving 15 bases between the germline ends. The CDR3 sequence is 16 residues long. Looked up from germline, CDR1 is SGHDN and CDR2 is FVKESK. In DNA form, the CDR3 reads TGTGCCAGCAGCCAAGATTCAGCGGGGGCGGGTTCACCCCTCCACTTT. Protein sequence: CASSQDSAGAGSPLHF.

This clone was detected only a few times. This sequence joins TRBV2 and TRBJ1-2; tentatively, D is TRBD1 (5 bases). Trimming cost V 2 bases and J 2 bases, with 15 bases left between them. The CDR3 has 16 residues. Germline V gene data show CDR1 as SNHLY and CDR2 as FYNNEI. The CDR3: CASSELGDGGNYGYTF. CDR3 DNA sequence: TGTGCCAGCAGTGAATTGGGGGACGGAGGGAACTATGGCTACACCTTC. The full variable domain, its missing parts supplied by reference TRBV2 and TRBJ1-2, is EPEVTQTPSHQVTQMGQEVILRCVPISNHLYFYWYRQILGQKVEFLVSFYNNEISEKSEIFDDQFSVERPDGSNFTLKIRSTKLEDSAMYFCASSELGDGGNYGYTFGSGTRLTVV.

The CDR3 protein is CASSPGTGVLYGYTF. The CDR3, as DNA: TGTGCCAGCAGCCCAGGGACAGGGGTCCTTTATGGCTACACCTTC. V and J are TRBV7-9 and TRBJ1-2, with 10 bases that match TRBD1. This CDR3 contains 15 residues. V lost 5 bases to trimming and J lost 5 bases; unmatched junction nucleotides: 8. Germline lookup yields CDR1 SEHNR and CDR2 FQNEAQ (reference sequence).

The chain joins TRBV28 to TRBJ1-2; D might be TRBD1 (5 bases). The V gene's germline CDR1 is MDHEN and CDR2 SYDVKM. Trimming took off 4 bases at V and 7 bases at J, with 10 bases between the two ends. The CDR3 loop spans 12 amino acids. The CDR3, as DNA: TGTGCCAGCAGTTCAGGGACCCCTGGCTACACCTTC. Residues: CASSSGTPGYTF.

As DNA, the CDR3 is TGTGCCAGCAGCCAACGATCACCCACGAGCTCCTACAATGAGCAGTTCTTC. Residues: CASSQRSPTSSYNEQFF. The chain combines TRBV14 with TRBJ2-1; D call uncertain. The CDR3 contains 17 residues. Germline V gives CDR1 SGHDN, CDR2 FVKESK. V was cut by 2 bases and J by 0 bases, with 14 bases left in between. Complete variable domain (other parts from reference TRBV14 and TRBJ2-1): EAGVTQFPSHSVIEKGQTVTLRCDPISGHDNLYWYRRVMGKEIKFLLHFVKESKQDESGMPNNRFLAERTGGTYSTLKVQPAELEDSGVYFCASSQRSPTSSYNEQFFGPGTRLTVL.

J is TRBJ1-3 and V is TRBV9; D is unclear. Germline lookup yields CDR1 SGDLS and CDR2 YYNGEE. Trimming took off 4 bases at V and 4 bases at J, with 6 bases between the two ends. The length of the CDR3 is 12 residues. This CDR3 is CASSPGGNTIYF. In DNA, the CDR3 is TGTGCCAGCAGCCCGGGGGGAAACACCATATATTTT.

The chain employs TRBV7-6 and TRBJ1-6, with D possibly TRBD1 on 5 matching bases. Looked up from germline, CDR1 is SGHVS and CDR2 is FNYEAQ. The CDR3 loop spans 16 amino acids. V lost 1 base to trimming and J lost 4 bases, with 11 bases between them. CDR3 nucleotides: TGTGCCAGCAGCTTAGGCAGGGCTCAATATAATTCACCCCTCCACTTT. Protein product: CASSLGRAQYNSPLHF.

The V and J genes are TRBV15 and TRBJ2-5, with D unclear. Trimming stripped 0 bases from V and 9 bases from J, with 14 bases between. This CDR3 is built from 14 residues. Germline V gene data show CDR1 as LNHNV and CDR2 as YYDKDF (reference sequence). Here the CDR3 reads CATSRDPTVEAQYF. CDR3 DNA sequence: TGTGCCACCAGCAGAGATCCGACGGTTGAGGCCCAGTACTTC.

The rearrangement links TRBV19 to TRBJ2-7; tentative D call: TRBD1 (6 bases). The CDR3 has 17 residues. CDR1 LNHDA and CDR2 SQIVND come from the germline V gene (reference sequence). With 5 bases removed from V and 3 bases from J, the gap between germline ends came to 23 bases. The CDR3 DNA is TGTGCCAGTAGTGTCACCTCCGGGACACGGAATTTCTACGAGCAGTACTTC. As protein: CASSVTSGTRNFYEQYF.

The V and J genes are TRBV7-2 and TRBJ2-2, with 7 bases fitting TRBD1. V was clipped by 6 bases and J by 5 bases; unmatched bases: 6. Germline assignment: CDR1 SGHTA and CDR2 FQGNSA. The length of the CDR3 is 14 residues. Here the CDR3 reads CASRRTGETGELFF. CDR3 nucleotides: TGTGCCAGCAGACGGACAGGAGAAACCGGGGAGCTGTTTTTT. Together with reference TRBV7-2 and TRBJ2-2, the CDR3 gives the full variable domain: GAGVSQSPSNKVTEKGKDVELRCDPISGHTALYWYRQSLGQGLEFLIYFQGNSAPDKSGLPSDRFSAERTGGSVSTLTIQRTQQEDSAVYLCASRRTGETGELFFGEGSRLTVL.